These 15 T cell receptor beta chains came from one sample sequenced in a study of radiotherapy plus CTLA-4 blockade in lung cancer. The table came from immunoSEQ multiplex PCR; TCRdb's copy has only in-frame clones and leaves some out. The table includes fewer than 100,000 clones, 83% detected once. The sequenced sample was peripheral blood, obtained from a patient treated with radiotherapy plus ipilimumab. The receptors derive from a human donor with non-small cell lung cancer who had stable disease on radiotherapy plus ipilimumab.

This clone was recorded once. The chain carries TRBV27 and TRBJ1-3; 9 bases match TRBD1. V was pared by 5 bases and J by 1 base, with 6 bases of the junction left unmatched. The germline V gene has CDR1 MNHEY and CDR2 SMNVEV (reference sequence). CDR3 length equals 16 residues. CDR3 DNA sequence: TGTGCCAGCAGTCAGACGGGACAGGGTTCTGGAAACACCATATATTTT. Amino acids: CASSQTGQGSGNTIYF.

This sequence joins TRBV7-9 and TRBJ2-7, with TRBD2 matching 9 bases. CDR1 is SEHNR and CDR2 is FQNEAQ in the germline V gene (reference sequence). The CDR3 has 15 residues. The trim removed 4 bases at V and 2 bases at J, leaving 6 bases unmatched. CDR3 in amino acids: CASSSRLAAPYEQYF. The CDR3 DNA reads TGTGCCAGCAGCTCCCGACTAGCGGCCCCCTACGAGCAGTACTTC.

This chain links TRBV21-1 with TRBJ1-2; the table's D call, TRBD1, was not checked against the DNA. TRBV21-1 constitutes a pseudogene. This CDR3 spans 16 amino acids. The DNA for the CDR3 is TGTGCCAGCAGGAACAGGGGGCAGCTAATTAACTATGGCTACACCTTC. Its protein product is CASRNRGQLINYGYTF.

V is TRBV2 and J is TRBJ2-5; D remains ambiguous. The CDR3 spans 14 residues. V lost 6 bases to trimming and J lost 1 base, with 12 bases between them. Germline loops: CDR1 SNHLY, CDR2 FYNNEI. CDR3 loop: CASRSLDPQETQYF. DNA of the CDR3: TGTGCCAGCAGGAGTCTAGACCCCCAAGAGACCCAGTACTTC.

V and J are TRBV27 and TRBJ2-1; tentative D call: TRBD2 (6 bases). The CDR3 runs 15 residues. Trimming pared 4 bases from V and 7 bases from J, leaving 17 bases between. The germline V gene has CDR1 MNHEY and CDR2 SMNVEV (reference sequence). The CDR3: CASSSGPRRENEQFF. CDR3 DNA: TGTGCCAGCAGTTCGGGGCCCCGACGGGAGAATGAGCAGTTCTTC.

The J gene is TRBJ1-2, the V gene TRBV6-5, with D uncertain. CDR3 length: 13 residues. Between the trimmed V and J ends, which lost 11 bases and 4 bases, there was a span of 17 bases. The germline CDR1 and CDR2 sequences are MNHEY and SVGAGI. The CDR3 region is CALRRGGVYGYTF. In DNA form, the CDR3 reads TGTGCCTTGAGACGAGGAGGCGTCTATGGCTACACCTTC.

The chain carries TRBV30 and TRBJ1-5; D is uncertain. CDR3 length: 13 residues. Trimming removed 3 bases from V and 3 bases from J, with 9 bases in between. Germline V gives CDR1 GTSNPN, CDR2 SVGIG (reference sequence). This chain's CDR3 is CAWRDGINQPQHF. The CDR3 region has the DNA TGTGCCTGGAGGGACGGGATCAATCAGCCCCAGCATTTT.

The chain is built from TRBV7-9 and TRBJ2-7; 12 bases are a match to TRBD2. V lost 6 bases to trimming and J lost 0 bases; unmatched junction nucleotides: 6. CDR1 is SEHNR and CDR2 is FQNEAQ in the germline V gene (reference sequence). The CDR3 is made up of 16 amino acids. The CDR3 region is CASSSGTSGLSYEQYF. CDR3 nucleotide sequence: TGTGCCAGCAGTTCCGGGACTAGCGGGCTCTCCTACGAGCAGTACTTC.

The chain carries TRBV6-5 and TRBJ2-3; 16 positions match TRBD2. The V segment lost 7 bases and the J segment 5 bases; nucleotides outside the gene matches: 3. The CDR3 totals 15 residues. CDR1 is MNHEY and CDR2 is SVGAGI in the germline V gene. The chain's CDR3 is CASMGLAGGIDTQYF. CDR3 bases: TGTGCCAGCATGGGACTAGCGGGGGGGATAGATACGCAGTATTTT.

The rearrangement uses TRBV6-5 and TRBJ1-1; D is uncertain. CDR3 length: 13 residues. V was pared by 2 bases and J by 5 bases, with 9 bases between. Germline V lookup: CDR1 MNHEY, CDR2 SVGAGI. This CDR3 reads CASSYGRRTEAFF. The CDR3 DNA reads TGTGCCAGCAGTTACGGGAGGCGGACTGAAGCTTTCTTT.

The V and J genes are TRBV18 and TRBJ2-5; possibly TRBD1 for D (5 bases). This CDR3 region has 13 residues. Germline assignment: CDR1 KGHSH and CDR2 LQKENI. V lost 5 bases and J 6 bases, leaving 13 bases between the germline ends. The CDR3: CASSTDSVQTQYF. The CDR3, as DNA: TGTGCCAGCTCAACCGACAGTGTTCAGACCCAGTACTTC. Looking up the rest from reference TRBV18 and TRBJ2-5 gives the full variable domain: NAGVMQNPRHLVRRRGQEARLRCSPMKGHSHVYWYRQLPEEGLKFMVYLQKENIIDESGMPKERFSAEFPKEGPSILRIQQVVRGDSAAYFCASSTDSVQTQYFGPGTRLLVL.

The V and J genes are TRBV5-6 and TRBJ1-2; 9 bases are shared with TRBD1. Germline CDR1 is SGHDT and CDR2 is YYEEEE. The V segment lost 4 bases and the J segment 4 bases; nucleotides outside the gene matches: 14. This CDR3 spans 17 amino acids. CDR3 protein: CASSLVGTGRMGYGYTF. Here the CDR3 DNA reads TGTGCCAGCAGCCTGGTCGGGACAGGGCGGATGGGCTATGGCTACACCTTC.

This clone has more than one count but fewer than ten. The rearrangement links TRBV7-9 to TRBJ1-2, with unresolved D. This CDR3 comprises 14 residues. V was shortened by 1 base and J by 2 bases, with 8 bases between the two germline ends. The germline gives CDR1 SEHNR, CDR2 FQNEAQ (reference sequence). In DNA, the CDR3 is TGTGCCAGCAGCTTAGGTGGGGTAAACTATGGCTACACCTTC. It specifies CASSLGGVNYGYTF.

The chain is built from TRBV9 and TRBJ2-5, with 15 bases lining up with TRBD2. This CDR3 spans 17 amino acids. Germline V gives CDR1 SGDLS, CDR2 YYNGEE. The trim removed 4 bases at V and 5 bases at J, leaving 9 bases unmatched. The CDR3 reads CASSPGLAGGAGETQYF. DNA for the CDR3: TGTGCCAGCAGCCCGGGACTAGCGGGAGGTGCTGGGGAGACCCAGTACTTC.

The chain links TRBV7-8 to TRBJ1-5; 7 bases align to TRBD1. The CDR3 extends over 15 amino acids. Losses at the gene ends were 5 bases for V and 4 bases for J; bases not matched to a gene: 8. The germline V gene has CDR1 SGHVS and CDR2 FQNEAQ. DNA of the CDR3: TGTGCCAGCAGCCGTCCAGGACAGGAGAATCAGCCCCAGCATTTT. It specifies CASSRPGQENQPQHF.